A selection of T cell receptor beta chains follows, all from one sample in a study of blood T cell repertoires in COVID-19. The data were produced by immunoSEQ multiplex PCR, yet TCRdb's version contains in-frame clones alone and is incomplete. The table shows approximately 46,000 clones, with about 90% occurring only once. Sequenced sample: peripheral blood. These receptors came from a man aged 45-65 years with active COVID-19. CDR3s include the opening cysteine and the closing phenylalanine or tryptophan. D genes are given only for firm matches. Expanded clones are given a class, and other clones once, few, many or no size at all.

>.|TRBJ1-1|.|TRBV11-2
TGTGCCAGCAGCTTAGGTGGCGGGCCAGGAGTTATGAACACTGAAGCTTTCTTT
CASSLGGGPGVMNTEAFF
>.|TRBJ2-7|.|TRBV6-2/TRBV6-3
TGTGCCAGCAGTTACTCCGGCAGGGACAACGAGCAGTACTTC
CASSYSGRDNEQYF
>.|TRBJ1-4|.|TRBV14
TGTGCCAGCAGCCAAGTGGGCAGCCGAAGAGAAAAACTGTTTTTT
CASSQVGSRREKLFF
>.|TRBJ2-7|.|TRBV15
TGTGCCACCAGCACGGACATTACCTACGAGCAGTACTTC
CATSTDITYEQYF
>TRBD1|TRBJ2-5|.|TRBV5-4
TGTGCCAGCAGCCCGCCTGGACAGGGCGGTATAAAGACCCAGTACTTC
CASSPPGQGGIKTQYF
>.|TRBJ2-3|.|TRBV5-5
TGTGCCAGCAGCTTGTATACTAGACAATCAGATACGCAGTATTTT
CASSLYTRQSDTQYF
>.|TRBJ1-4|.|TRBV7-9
TGTGCCAGCAGCTCCAGACAGGCCGATGGTGAAAAACTGTTTTTT
CASSSRQADGEKLFF
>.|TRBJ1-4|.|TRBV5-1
TGCGCCAGCAGCTTGGCCACAGGGCTTCCTAATGAAAAACTGTTTTTT
CASSLATGLPNEKLFF
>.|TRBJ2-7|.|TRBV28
TGTGCCAGCAGTTTAGAGGGATACGAGCAGTACTTC
CASSLEGYEQYF
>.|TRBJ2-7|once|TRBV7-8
TGTGCCAGCAGCTTAAATGCCAGGGGCGAGCAGTACTTC
CASSLNARGEQYF
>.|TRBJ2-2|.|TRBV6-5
TGTGCCAGCAACGGGGAGGAGGGCGGCACCGGGGAGCTGTTTTTT
CASNGEEGGTGELFF
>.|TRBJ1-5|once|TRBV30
TGTGCCTGGAGTCTCACCTACAATCAGCCCCAGCATTTT
CAWSLTYNQPQHF
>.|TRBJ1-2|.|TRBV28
TGTGCCAGCAGTTCCTCGAGGTACGGCTACACCTTC
CASSSSRYGYTF
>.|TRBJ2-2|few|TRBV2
TGTGCCAGCGACTTACCGAACACCGGGGAGCTGTTTTTT
CASDLPNTGELFF
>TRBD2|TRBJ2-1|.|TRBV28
TGTGCCAGCAGTTTCCTTGGTAGCGGGGGGGCCTTGTCCTACAATGAGCAGTTCTTC
CASSFLGSGGALSYNEQFF
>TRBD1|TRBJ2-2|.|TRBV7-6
TGTGCCAGCACAAGGACAGGAGCGAACACCGGGGAGCTGTTTTTT
CASTRTGANTGELFF
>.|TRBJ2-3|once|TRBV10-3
TGTGCCATCAGCCCCGGACCAGGGGCCGATACGCAGTATTTT
CAISPGPGADTQYF
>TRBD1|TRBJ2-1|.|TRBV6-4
TGTGCCAGCAGACCGGGACAGGGGTCTCTGAATGAGCAGTTCTTC
CASRPGQGSLNEQFF
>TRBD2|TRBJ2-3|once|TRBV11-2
TGTGCCAGCAGCACGAGACTAGCGGGGGAATTAACGGTGGCAGATACGCAGTATTTT
CASSTRLAGELTVADTQYF
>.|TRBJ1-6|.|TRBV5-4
TGTGCCAGCAGCTTTAGTCCAGGATTATATTCACCCCTCCACTTT
CASSFSPGLYSPLHF
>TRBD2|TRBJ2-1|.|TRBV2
TGTGCCAGCAAGAGAATAGCGGGGTACAATGAGCAGTTCTTC
CASKRIAGYNEQFF
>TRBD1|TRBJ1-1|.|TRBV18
TGTGCCAGCTCACCAGGACAGGGGAACACTGAAGCTTTCTTT
CASSPGQGNTEAFF
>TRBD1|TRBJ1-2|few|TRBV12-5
TGTGCTAGTGGCCCTGGACAGGGGGGTTATGGCTACACCTTC
CASGPGQGGYGYTF
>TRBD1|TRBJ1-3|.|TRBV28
TGTGCCAGCAGTCCGCGGAGGGGACAGGGAAACACCATATATTTT
CASSPRRGQGNTIYF
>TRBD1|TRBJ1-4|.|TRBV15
TGTGCCACCAGCAGAGGTTTGACAGGGGTCGCAGCTAATGAAAAACTGTTTTTT
CATSRGLTGVAANEKLFF
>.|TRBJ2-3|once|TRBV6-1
TGTGCCAGCAGTGAATCGGACGGGGGTGCAGATACGCAGTATTTT
CASSESDGGADTQYF
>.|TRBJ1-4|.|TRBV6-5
TGTGCCAGCAGCCGTGGGGGCGGAGTTAATGAAAAACTGTTTTTT
CASSRGGGVNEKLFF
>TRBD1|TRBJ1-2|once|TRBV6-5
TGTGCCAGCAGCTACAGGGGTTATGGCTACACCTTC
CASSYRGYGYTF
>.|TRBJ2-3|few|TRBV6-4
TGTGCCAGCAGTGACTCTTCGGGGGGCACAGATACGCAGTATTTT
CASSDSSGGTDTQYF
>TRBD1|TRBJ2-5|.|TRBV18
TGTGCCAGCTCACTCAACCTTGACAGGGGGCGAGAGACCCAGTACTTC
CASSLNLDRGRETQYF
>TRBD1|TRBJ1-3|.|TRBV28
TGTGCCAGCAGTTTATGGGGGACAGAAGGAAACACCATATATTTT
CASSLWGTEGNTIYF
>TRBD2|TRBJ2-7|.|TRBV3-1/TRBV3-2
TGTGCCAGCAGCCAAGTCGCTAGCGGGAGAACCTACGAGCAGTACTTC
CASSQVASGRTYEQYF
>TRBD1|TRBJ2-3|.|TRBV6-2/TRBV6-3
TGTGCCAGCAGTTCCTCGGACAGGGGGAGGGGAGATACGCAGTATTTT
CASSSSDRGRGDTQYF
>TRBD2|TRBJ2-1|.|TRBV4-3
TGCGCCAGCAGCCTACAACCTAGCGGGGGATTGTATGAGCAGTTCTTC
CASSLQPSGGLYEQFF
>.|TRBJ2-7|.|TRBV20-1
TGCAGTGCAACGGACATGGACGAGCAGTACTTC
CSATDMDEQYF
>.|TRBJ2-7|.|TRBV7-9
TGTGCCAGCAGCTCGTGGGAGAATAGCTACGAGCAGTACTTC
CASSSWENSYEQYF
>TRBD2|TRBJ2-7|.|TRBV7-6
TGTGCCAGCAGCCCCCAAGCGGGGGGTTTCTCCTACGAGCAGTACTTC
CASSPQAGGFSYEQYF
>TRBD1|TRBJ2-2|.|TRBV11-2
TGTGCCACCCGACAGGGGGCTACTGTCGGGGAGCTGTTTTTT
CATRQGATVGELFF
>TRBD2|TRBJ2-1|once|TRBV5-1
TGCGCCAGCAGCGCCCCGGGACTACACTCCTACAATGAGCAGTTCTTC
CASSAPGLHSYNEQFF
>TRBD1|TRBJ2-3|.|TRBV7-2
TGTGCCAGCAGCAAAGTCCGGGACAGGGGGCTAAATACGCAGTATTTT
CASSKVRDRGLNTQYF
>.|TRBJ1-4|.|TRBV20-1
TGCAGTGCTAGTAGGGACTCAGGGGAAAAACTGTTTTTT
CSASRDSGEKLFF
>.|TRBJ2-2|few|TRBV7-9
TGTGCCAGCAGCTTACCGACAGGTTTGATCGCGAACACCGGGGAGCTGTTTTTT
CASSLPTGLIANTGELFF
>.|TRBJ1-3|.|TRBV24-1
TGTGCCACCAGTGATGCGGACAGCCGAAACACCATATATTTT
CATSDADSRNTIYF
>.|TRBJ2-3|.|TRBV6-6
TGTGCCAGCAGTTCTACCGAAGATACGCAGTATTTT
CASSSTEDTQYF
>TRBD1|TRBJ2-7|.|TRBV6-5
TGTGCCAGCAGGGCGGGACAGGGGGCCGCCTACGAGCAGTACTTC
CASRAGQGAAYEQYF
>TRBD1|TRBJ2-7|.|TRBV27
TGTGCCAGCAGTTTAACCGGGACAGGGCTTTACGAGCAGTACTTC
CASSLTGTGLYEQYF
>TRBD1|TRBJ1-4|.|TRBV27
TGTGCCAGCAGTGGAGGGATGGACAGGGGGTTGATAAAACTGTTTTTT
CASSGGMDRGLIKLFF
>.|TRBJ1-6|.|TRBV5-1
TGCGCCAGCAGCTTCGACCGGGAACCCCTCCACTTT
CASSFDREPLHF
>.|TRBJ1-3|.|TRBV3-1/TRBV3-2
TGTGCCAGCAGCCAGGAGACAGGTTCTACTGGAAACACCATATATTTT
CASSQETGSTGNTIYF